Listed here are 10 T cell receptor beta chains from one sample, sequenced in a study of brain T cells in children with intractable seizures. Repertoires were generated with immunoSEQ multiplex PCR, while TCRdb's copy carries only in-frame clones and drops some. The table lists around 80,000 clones, about 90% of them singletons. Material: peripheral blood, obtained at surgery. The receptor source for this set is a girl aged 2-10 years with Rasmussen encephalitis and intractable seizures.

This clone was counted a single time. The chain uses TRBV6-8 and TRBJ2-5; no reliable D call. CDR3 size: 11 residues. V was cut by 6 bases and J by 3 bases, with 5 bases left in between. Germline V gene sequence: CDR1 MNHGY, CDR2 SAAAGT. DNA of the CDR3: TGTGCCAGCAGGCTAAAAGAGACCCAGTACTTC. This gives the protein CASRLKETQYF.

The V call is TRBV2, the J call TRBJ2-7, with a possible D match to TRBD1 (6 bases). The germline gives CDR1 SNHLY, CDR2 FYNNEI. This CDR3 spans 15 amino acids. V gave up 2 bases and J gave up 1 base, with 12 bases separating them. The CDR3 region has the DNA TGTGCCAGCAGTGAATTGGCCAGGGGTTCCTACGAGCAGTACTTC. Translating it yields CASSELARGSYEQYF.

This chain connects TRBV12-3 or TRBV12-4 to TRBJ2-5; TRBD1 agrees at 7 bases. The CDR3 contains 13 residues. J lost 5 bases, V lost 6 bases, and 6 bases had no gene match. The CDR3 protein is CASSLTGSETQYF. CDR3 coding DNA: TGTGCCAGCAGCTTGACAGGGAGTGAGACCCAGTACTTC.

V and J are TRBV14 and TRBJ2-5; D gene uncertain. V lost 1 base and J 4 bases, leaving 16 bases between the germline ends. Germline assignment: CDR1 SGHDN and CDR2 FVKESK. The CDR3 is 16 residues long. This CDR3 is CASSQGYLGMGETQYF. The CDR3 coding sequence is TGTGCCAGCAGCCAAGGGTACCTAGGAATGGGAGAGACCCAGTACTTC.

In this sample, this clone turned up once. This chain uses TRBV25-1 with TRBJ2-5; maybe TRBD1 (7 bases). The CDR3 is made up of 18 amino acids. Germline-derived CDR1 and CDR2 are MGHDK and SYGVNS. Trimming removed 0 bases from V and 2 bases from J, with 19 bases in between. CDR3 DNA sequence: TGTGCCAGCAGTGAATATAGGACAGGCGGGATTGGTCAAGAGACCCAGTACTTC. Translating it yields CASSEYRTGGIGQETQYF.

This clone has just one count. This chain links TRBV19 with TRBJ2-3; 9 bases are a match to TRBD2. The J segment lost 3 bases and the V segment lost 8 bases, leaving 6 bases of the junction unmatched. The CDR3 length is 14 residues. Germline CDR1 reads LNHDA; CDR2 reads SQIVND (reference sequence). The CDR3 DNA follows: TGTGCCAGTTGTGGAGCGGGGGGTACAGATACGCAGTATTTT. This codes for CASCGAGGTDTQYF.

The genes are TRBV6-5 and TRBJ1-2, with D perhaps matching TRBD1 (5 bases). V dropped 2 bases and J dropped 6 bases, with 19 bases sitting between them. Germline V gives CDR1 MNHEY, CDR2 SVGAGI. CDR3 length equals 16 residues. For the CDR3, the DNA is TGTGCCAGCAGTTACGGTGGGGGAGGGGTTAATCATGGCTACACCTTC. It codes for CASSYGGGGVNHGYTF.

This sequence joins TRBV4-1 and TRBJ1-1; unclear D gene. The CDR3 covers 13 residues. V was trimmed by 0 bases and J by 8 bases, leaving 10 bases between them. CDR1 MGHRA and CDR2 YSYEKL come from the germline V gene. The CDR3 sequence is CASSQDRVREAFF. CDR3 DNA sequence: TGCGCCAGCAGCCAAGATCGAGTCCGAGAAGCTTTCTTT.

The chain recombines TRBV7-6 with TRBJ1-1; D is unclear. The CDR3 extends over 13 amino acids. In germline, CDR1 is SGHVS, CDR2 FNYEAQ. Trimming removed 5 bases at V and 1 base at J, with 8 bases between. CDR3 sequence reads: CASSPGRNTEAFF. Here the CDR3 DNA reads TGTGCCAGCAGCCCTGGCCGGAACACTGAAGCTTTCTTT.

The chain recombines TRBV28 with TRBJ1-1; no clear D. The CDR3 is 14 amino acids. Germline V gene sequence: CDR1 MDHEN, CDR2 SYDVKM. Trimming shortened V by 2 bases and J by 4 bases, and 11 bases separated the two germline ends. For the CDR3, the DNA is TGTGCCAGCAGTTTAAGGGCCCCGAGCACTGAAGCTTTCTTT. This sequence encodes CASSLRAPSTEAFF.